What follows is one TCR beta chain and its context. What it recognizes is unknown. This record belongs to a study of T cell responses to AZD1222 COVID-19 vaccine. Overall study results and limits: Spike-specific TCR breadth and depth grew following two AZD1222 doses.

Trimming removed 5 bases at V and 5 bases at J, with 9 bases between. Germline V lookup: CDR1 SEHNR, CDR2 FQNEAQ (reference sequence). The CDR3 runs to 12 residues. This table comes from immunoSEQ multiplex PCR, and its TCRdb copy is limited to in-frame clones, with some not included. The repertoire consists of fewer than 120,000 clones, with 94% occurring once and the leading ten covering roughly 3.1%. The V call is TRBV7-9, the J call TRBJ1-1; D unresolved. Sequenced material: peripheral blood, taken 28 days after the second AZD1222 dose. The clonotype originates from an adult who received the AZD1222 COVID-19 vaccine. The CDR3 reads CASSRRETEAFF. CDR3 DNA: TGTGCCAGCAGCCGGAGGGAGACTGAAGCTTTCTTT. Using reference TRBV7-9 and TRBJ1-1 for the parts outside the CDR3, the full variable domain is DTGVSQNPRHKITKRGQNVTFRCDPISEHNRLYWYRQTLGQGPEFLTYFQNEAQLEKSRLLSDRFSAERPKGSFSTLEIQRTEQGDSAMYLCASSRRETEAFFGQGTRLTVV.